Each of the 5 T cell receptor beta chains below was sequenced from the same sample in a study of blood T cell repertoires in COVID-19. Only in-frame clones appear in the TCRdb table, and some are missing; sequencing was by immunoSEQ multiplex PCR. The sample shows some 160,000 clones, 65% to 85% of them seen only once. The sample was peripheral blood. These receptor sequences come from a man aged 45-65 years with active or convalescent COVID-19.

The V gene is TRBV6-1, the J gene TRBJ1-1, with a tentative D call TRBD1 (6 bases). The germline gives CDR1 MNHNS, CDR2 SASEGT. The CDR3 contains 13 residues. Trimming took off 2 bases at V and 4 bases at J, with 8 bases between the two ends. CDR3 coding DNA: TGTGCCAGCAGTGAACTAGGGGGCACTGAAGCTTTCTTT. The encoded protein is CASSELGGTEAFF.

The V call is TRBV15, the J call TRBJ1-5, with 7 bases lining up with TRBD1. Per germline, CDR1 LNHNV and CDR2 YYDKDF (reference sequence). The J segment lost 0 bases and the V segment lost 1 base, leaving 12 bases of the junction unmatched. This CDR3 has 19 amino acids. CDR3 residues: CATSRVVGPGGNSNQPQHF. The CDR3 nucleotides are TGTGCCACCAGCAGAGTAGTAGGGCCAGGGGGTAATAGCAATCAGCCCCAGCATTTT.

The chain recombines TRBV28 with TRBJ1-5; possible D gene TRBD1, 5 bases. CDR3 length: 16 residues. V was clipped by 2 bases and J by 0 bases, with 11 bases between them. Germline V gene lookup returns CDR1 MDHEN and CDR2 SYDVKM. The CDR3 nucleotides read TGTGCCAGCAGTTTAACGGGGGGGAATAGCAATCAGCCCCAGCATTTT. Translated: CASSLTGGNSNQPQHF.

The chain employs TRBV5-1 and TRBJ1-5, with D possibly matching TRBD1 (5 bases). The CDR3 consists of 13 residues. The germline gives CDR1 SGHRS, CDR2 YFSETQ. Trimming left V 2 bases short and J 4 bases short, with 7 bases between. In nucleotides, the CDR3 is TGCGCCAGCAGCTTTTCAGGGAATCAGCCCCAGCATTTT. Translated: CASSFSGNQPQHF.

The chain couples TRBV7-2 to TRBJ1-5, with TRBD1 as a possible D gene (5 bases). This CDR3 comprises 15 residues. Trimming took off 2 bases at V and 7 bases at J, with 15 bases between the two ends. Germline loops: CDR1 SGHTA, CDR2 FQGNSA. The DNA of the CDR3 is TGTGCCAGCAGCTTAAGGAGGGGCCTCGGGCAGCCCCAGCATTTT. It translates to CASSLRRGLGQPQHF.